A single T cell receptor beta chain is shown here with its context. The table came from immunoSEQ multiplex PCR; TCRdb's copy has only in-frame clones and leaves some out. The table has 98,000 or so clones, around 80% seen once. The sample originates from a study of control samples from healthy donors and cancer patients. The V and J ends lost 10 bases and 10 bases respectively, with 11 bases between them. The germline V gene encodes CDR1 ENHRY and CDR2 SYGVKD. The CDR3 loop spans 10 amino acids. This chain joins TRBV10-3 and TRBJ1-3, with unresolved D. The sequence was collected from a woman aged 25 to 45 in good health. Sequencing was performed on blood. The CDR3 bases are TGTGCCACCGGCAGCGAGACCATATATTTT. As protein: CATGSETIYF.